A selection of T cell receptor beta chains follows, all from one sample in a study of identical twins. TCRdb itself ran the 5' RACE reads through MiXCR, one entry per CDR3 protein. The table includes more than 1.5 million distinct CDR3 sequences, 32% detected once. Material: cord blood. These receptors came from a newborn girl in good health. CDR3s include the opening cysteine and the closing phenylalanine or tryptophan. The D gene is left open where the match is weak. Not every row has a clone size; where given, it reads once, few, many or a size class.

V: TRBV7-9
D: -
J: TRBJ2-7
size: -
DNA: TGTGCCAGCAGCTTAGGAGGCCTAGCGAGGTACTTC
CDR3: CASSLGGLARYF

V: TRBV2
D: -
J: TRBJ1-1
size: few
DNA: TGTGCCAGCACAAGGGCCCGTGAAGCTTTCTTT
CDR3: CASTRAREAFF

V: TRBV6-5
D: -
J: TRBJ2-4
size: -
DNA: TGTGCCAGCAGCCCCAGGATTGCCTACAAAAACATTCAGTACTTC
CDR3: CASSPRIAYKNIQYF

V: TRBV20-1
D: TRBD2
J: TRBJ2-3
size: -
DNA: TGCAGTGCTAGAGCCCGACTAGCGGGAGGTACCTCTAGCACAGATACGCAGTATTTT
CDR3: CSARARLAGGTSSTDTQYF

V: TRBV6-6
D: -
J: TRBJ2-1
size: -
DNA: TGTGCCAGCAGTTTCCCCCGGGCAAACAATGAGCAGTTCTTC
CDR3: CASSFPRANNEQFF

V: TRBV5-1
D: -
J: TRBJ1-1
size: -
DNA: TGCGCCAGCAGCTCCTTAATCAGGGCCACTGAAGCTTTCTTT
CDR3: CASSSLIRATEAFF

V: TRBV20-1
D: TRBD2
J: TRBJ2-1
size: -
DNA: TGCAGTGCTAATCGGGGGGACTTCTCCTACAATGAGCAGTTCTTC
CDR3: CSANRGDFSYNEQFF

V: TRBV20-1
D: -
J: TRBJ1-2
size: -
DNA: TGCAGTGCGGGGAGGCTCAGGGATGGCTACACCTTC
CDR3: CSAGRLRDGYTF

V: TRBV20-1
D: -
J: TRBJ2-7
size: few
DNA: TGCAGTGCTAGACCCGGGAGCTCCTACAATGAGCAGTACTTC
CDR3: CSARPGSSYNEQYF

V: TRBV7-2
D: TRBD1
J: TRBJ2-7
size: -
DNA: TGTGCCAGCAGCTTAGTGATGGGGACAGACAATGAGCAGTACTTC
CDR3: CASSLVMGTDNEQYF

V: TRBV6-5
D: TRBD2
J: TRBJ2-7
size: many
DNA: TGTGCCAGCAGTACTAGCGGGAGAGCGTACGAGCAGTACTTC
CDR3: CASSTSGRAYEQYF

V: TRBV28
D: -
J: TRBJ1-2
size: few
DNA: TGTGCCAGCAGTGTGACAGTGTCCTATGGCTACACCTTC
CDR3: CASSVTVSYGYTF

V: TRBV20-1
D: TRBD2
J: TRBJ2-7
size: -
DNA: TGCAGTGCTAGTTGGACTAGTTCCTACGAGCAGTACTTC
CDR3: CSASWTSSYEQYF

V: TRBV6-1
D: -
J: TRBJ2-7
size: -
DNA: TGTGCCAGCAGTGACCTTTCACCGTGGGAGCCCGAGCAGTACTTC
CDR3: CASSDLSPWEPEQYF

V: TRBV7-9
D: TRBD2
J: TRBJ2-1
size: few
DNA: TGTGCCAGCAGCTTAGCGCCAGGGCGCGGGGGGAACAATGAGCAGTTCTTC
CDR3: CASSLAPGRGGNNEQFF

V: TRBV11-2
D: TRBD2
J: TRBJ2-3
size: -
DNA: TGTGCCAGCAGCTTAGTACCAACGGGACTAGCGGGGTTTCCTAGCACAGATACGCAGTATTTT
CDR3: CASSLVPTGLAGFPSTDTQYF

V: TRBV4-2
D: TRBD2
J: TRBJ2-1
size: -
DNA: TGTGCCAGCAGCCAGGAACTAGCGGGAGTTCTCGATACGCAGTTCTTC
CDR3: CASSQELAGVLDTQFF

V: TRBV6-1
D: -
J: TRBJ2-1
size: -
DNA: TGTGCCAGCACCCCGCTAGGATTCTACAATGAGCAGTTCTTC
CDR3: CASTPLGFYNEQFF

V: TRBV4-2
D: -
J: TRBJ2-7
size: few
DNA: TGTGCCAGCAGCCATTCACCCCTTTACCAGCGGGTCTACGAGCAGTACTTC
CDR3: CASSHSPLYQRVYEQYF

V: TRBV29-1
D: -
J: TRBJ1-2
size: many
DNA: TGCAGCGTCGGGACGTCCTCTAACTATGGCTACACCTTC
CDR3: CSVGTSSNYGYTF

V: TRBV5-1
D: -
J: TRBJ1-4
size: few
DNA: TGCGCCAGCAGCTTGGTGTCGGGCGAAAAACTGTTTTTT
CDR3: CASSLVSGEKLFF

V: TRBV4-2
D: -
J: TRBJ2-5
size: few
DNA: TGTGCCAGCAGCCAAAGCGGGACAAAGGGAGAGACCCAGTACTTC
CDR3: CASSQSGTKGETQYF

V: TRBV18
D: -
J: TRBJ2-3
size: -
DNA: TGTGCCAGCTCACCTTCGACGGGGGGCGTCACAGATACGCAGTATTTT
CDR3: CASSPSTGGVTDTQYF

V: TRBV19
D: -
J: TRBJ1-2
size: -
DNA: TGTGCCAGTACGCCGACAGGACTTTATGGCTACACCTTC
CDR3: CASTPTGLYGYTF

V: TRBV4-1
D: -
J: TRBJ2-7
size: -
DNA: TGCGCCAGCAGCCAAGAGGGCCGCCTCTCCTACAATGAGCAGTACTTC
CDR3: CASSQEGRLSYNEQYF

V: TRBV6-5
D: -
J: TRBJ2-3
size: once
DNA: TGTGCCAGCAGTTATCATCATCTCACAGATACGCAGTATTTT
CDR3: CASSYHHLTDTQYF

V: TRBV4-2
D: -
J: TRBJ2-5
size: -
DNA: TGTGCCAGCAGCCAAGACTTGTACCAAGAGACCCAGTACTTC
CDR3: CASSQDLYQETQYF

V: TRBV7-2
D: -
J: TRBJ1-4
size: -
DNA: TGTGCCAGCAGCTCACCCGGGGTTAGGGCTAATGAAAAACTGTTTTTT
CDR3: CASSSPGVRANEKLFF

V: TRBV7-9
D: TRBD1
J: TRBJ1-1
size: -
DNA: TGTGCCAGCAGCTTAGGCGGGGACAGACTTGAAGCTTTCTTT
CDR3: CASSLGGDRLEAFF

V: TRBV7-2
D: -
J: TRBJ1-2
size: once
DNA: TGTGCCAGCAGCTCCCGGTATTCTTATGGCTACACCTTC
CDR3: CASSSRYSYGYTF

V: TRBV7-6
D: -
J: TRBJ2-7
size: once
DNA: TGTGCCAGCAGCTTAGTAGAGGGAGTCTACGAGCAGTACTTC
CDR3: CASSLVEGVYEQYF

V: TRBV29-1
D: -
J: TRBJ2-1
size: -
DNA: TGCAGCGTTGACTCTGATGAGCAGTTCTTC
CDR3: CSVDSDEQFF

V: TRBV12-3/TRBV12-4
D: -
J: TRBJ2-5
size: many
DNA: TGTGCCAGCAGTTTTCCCGCGGGACAAGAGACCCAGTACTTC
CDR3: CASSFPAGQETQYF

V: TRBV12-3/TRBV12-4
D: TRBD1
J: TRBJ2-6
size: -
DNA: TGTGCCAGCAGGCCGACCCGGGACAGGGGCTCTGGGGCCAACGTCCTGACTTTC
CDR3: CASRPTRDRGSGANVLTF

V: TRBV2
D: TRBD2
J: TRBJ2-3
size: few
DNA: TGTGCCAGCAGTCCCAGAAGCGGGGGTAGCACAGATACGCAGTATTTT
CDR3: CASSPRSGGSTDTQYF

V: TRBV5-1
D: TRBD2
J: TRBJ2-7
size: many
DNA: TGTGCCAGCAGCCCGGGACTAGGGGCCTACGAGCAGTACTTC
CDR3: CASSPGLGAYEQYF

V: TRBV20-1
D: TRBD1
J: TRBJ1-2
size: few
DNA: TGCAGTGCCACGACAGGGTGGGACTATGGCTACACCTTC
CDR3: CSATTGWDYGYTF

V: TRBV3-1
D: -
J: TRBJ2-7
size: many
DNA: TGTGCCAGCAGCCAAGACGACAACTACGAGCAGTACTTC
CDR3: CASSQDDNYEQYF

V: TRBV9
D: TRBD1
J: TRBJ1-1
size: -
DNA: TGTGCCAGCAGCGTAGTATCAGGGGGAAACACTGAAGCTTTCTTT
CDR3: CASSVVSGGNTEAFF

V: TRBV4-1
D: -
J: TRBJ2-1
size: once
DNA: TGCGCCAGCAGCCCGAACGTGTGGTTTGGTGAGCAGTTCTTC
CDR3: CASSPNVWFGEQFF

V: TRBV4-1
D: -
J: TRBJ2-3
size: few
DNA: TGCGCCAGCAGCCAAGTCGGAATCCTCTTCGGGGATACGCAGTATTTT
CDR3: CASSQVGILFGDTQYF

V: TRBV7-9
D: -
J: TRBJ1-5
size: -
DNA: TGTGCCAGCAGCTTAGAGACCTTCAATCAGCCCCAGCATTTT
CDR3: CASSLETFNQPQHF

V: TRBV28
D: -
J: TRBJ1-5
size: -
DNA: TGTGCCAGCAGAAACAATCAGCCCCAGCATTTT
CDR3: CASRNNQPQHF

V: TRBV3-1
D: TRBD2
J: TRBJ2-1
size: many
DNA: TGTGCCAGCAGCCAAGCCCTAGCGGGGGGGTACAATGAGCAGTTCTTC
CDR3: CASSQALAGGYNEQFF

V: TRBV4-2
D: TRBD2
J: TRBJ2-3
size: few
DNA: TGTGCCAGCAGCCAACTACTAGCGGGAGGGCGTCAGGCAGATACGCAGTATTTT
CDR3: CASSQLLAGGRQADTQYF

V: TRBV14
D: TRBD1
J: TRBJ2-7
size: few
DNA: TGTGCCAGCAGCCCGAACCTCGGGACAGACCCCTACGAGCAGTACTTC
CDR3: CASSPNLGTDPYEQYF

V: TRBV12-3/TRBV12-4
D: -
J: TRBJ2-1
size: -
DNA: TGTGCCAGCAGTTTCGGCGGCGTCCAGCAGTTCTTC
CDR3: CASSFGGVQQFF